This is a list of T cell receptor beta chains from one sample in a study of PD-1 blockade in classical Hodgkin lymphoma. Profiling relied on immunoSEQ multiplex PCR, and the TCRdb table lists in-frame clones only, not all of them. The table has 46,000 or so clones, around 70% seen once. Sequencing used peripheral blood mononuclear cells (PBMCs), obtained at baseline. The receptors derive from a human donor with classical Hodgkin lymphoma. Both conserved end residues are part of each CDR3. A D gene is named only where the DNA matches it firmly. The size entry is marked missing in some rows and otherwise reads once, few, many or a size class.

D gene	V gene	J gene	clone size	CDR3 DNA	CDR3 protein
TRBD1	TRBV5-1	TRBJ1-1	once	TGCGCCAGCAGCTTACTACAGGGGGTAGACACTGAAGCTTTCTTT	CASSLLQGVDTEAFF
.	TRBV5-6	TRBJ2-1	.	TGTGCCAGCAGAGCTATAGCGGACTACAATGAGCAGTTCTTC	CASRAIADYNEQFF
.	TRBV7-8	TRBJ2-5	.	TGTGCCAGCAGCCCCACTCCGGGACCGTTACAAGAGACCCAGTACTTC	CASSPTPGPLQETQYF
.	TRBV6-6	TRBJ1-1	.	TGTGCCAGCAGCCTCCTGACTCGAATCACTGAAGCTTTCTTT	CASSLLTRITEAFF
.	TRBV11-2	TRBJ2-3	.	TGTGCCAGCAGCTTAGTCGGGGGCCTAGGGAGCACAGATACGCAGTATTTT	CASSLVGGLGSTDTQYF
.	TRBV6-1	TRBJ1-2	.	TGTGCCAGCAGTGAAGCTATAGGGGTGGATGGCTACACCTTC	CASSEAIGVDGYTF
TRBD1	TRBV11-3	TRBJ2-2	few	TGTGCCAGCAGCTTAGATCTGACAGGGGTTAACACCGGGGAGCTGTTTTTT	CASSLDLTGVNTGELFF
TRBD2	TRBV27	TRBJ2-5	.	TGTGCCAGCAGTTCGGGACTAGCGGGGGGGGTTCAAGAGACCCAGTACTTC	CASSSGLAGGVQETQYF
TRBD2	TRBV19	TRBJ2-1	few	TGTGCCAGTAGTATTGGGACTAGCGGGAGCTCCTACAATGAGCAGTTCTTC	CASSIGTSGSSYNEQFF
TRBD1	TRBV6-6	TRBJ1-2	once	TGTGCCAGCAGTTACGCCCCGACAGGGGACTATGGCTACACCTTC	CASSYAPTGDYGYTF
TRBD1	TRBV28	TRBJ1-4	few	TGTGCCAGCAGGGGGACAGGGGGAGGTAGCGAAAAACTGTTTTTT	CASRGTGGGSEKLFF
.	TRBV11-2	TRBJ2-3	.	TGTGCCAGCAGCTTAGCGGGAGATAAAGATACGCAGTATTTT	CASSLAGDKDTQYF
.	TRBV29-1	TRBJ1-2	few	TGCAGCGTTTTAAGGGGCGTCTATGGCTACACCTTC	CSVLRGVYGYTF
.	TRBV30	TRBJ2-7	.	TGTGCCTGGACCACGTGGGGGGTAGGCGAGCAGTACTTC	CAWTTWGVGEQYF
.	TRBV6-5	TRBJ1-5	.	TGTGCCAGCAGTTACTTAAGTCAGCCCCAGCATTTT	CASSYLSQPQHF
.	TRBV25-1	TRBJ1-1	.	TGTGCCAGCAGTGAATATAACATTAACACTGAAGCTTTCTTT	CASSEYNINTEAFF
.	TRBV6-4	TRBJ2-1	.	TGTGCCAGCAGTGATCCGGGGGCCCCTTCGAATGAGCAGTTCTTC	CASSDPGAPSNEQFF
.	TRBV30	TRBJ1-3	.	TGTGCCTGCCCACCTTCTCGAGGAAACACCATATATTTT	CACPPSRGNTIYF
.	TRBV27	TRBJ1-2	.	TGTGCCAGCACCACCTTAGGGGCTAACTATGGCTACACCTTC	CASTTLGANYGYTF
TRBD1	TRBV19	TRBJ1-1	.	TGTGCCAGTTCGGGACAGTTGAACACTGAAGCTTTCTTT	CASSGQLNTEAFF
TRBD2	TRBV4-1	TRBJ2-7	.	TGCGCCAGCAGCCAAGAACCCGCTAGCGGGACTTACGAGCAGTACTTC	CASSQEPASGTYEQYF
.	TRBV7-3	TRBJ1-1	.	TGTGCCAGCAGCTTACAGGGCCCCACCACCTCGAACACTGAAGCTTTCTTT	CASSLQGPTTSNTEAFF
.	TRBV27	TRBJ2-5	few	TGTGCCAGCAGTTGGGAGATTAAGGGGACCCAGTACTTC	CASSWEIKGTQYF
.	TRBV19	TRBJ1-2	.	TGTGCCACCTACTCCCGGGGCCTGGGCTATGGCTACACCTTC	CATYSRGLGYGYTF
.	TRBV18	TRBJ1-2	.	TGTGCCAGCTCGCCCGGGACATCCCGGGGCTATGGCTACACCTTC	CASSPGTSRGYGYTF
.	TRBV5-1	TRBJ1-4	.	TGCGCCAGCAGCTTGGCAGGACAAGGAGGTGAAAAACTGTTTTTT	CASSLAGQGGEKLFF
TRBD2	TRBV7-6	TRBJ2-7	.	TGTGCCAGCAGCCAGATTGGGGGGACTAGCCTCGAAGAGCAGTACTTC	CASSQIGGTSLEEQYF
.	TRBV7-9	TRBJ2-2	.	TGTGCCAGCAGCCCGATTGGACAGAGCGGCACCGGGGAGCTGTTTTTT	CASSPIGQSGTGELFF